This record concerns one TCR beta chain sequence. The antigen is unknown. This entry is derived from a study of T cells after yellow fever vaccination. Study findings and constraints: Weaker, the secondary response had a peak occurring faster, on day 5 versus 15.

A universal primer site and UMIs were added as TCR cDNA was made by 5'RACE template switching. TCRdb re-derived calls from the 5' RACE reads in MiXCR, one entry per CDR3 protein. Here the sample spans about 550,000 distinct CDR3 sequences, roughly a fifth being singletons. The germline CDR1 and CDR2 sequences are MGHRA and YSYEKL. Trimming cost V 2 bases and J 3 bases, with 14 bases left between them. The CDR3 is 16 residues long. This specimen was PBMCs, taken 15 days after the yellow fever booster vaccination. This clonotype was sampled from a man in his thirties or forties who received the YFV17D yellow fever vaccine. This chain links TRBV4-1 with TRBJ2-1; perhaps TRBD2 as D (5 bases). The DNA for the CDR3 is TGCGCCAGCAGCCAATCTCAAGCGGTCCGCTACAATGAGCAGTTCTTC. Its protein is CASSQSQAVRYNEQFF.